This T cell receptor (beta chain) was captured by sequencing in a study of identical twins. Study observations and caveats: Modelling underestimated the level of out-of-frame TCR alpha sharing observed in monozygotic twins. The authors noted that invariant MAIT and iNKT cells could partly confound zero-insertion analyses. Excess twin sharing in beta out-of-frame sequences was weaker.

As for this clonotype: Its antigen remains unknown.

Deletions cut 6 bases from V and 9 bases from J, with 36 bases between. Germline CDR1 SNHLY, CDR2 FYNNEI. CDR3 length: 20 amino acids. It was template switching that added a universal primer site, and there were unique molecular identifiers on the cDNA. TCRdb used MiXCR to reprocess the 5' RACE reads, holding one entry per CDR3 protein. This table has approximately 890,000 distinct CDR3 sequences, about 12% appearing once. This sample was also put to use in a study of yellow fever vaccine responses in identical twins.

V is TRBV2 and J is TRBJ2-1; D possibly corresponds to TRBD2 (5 bases). Sequenced: PBMCs. The source of this sequence is a young woman in good health. CDR3: CASRDSQFEGLGGRYGEQFF. The CDR3 DNA is TGTGCCAGCAGAGACTCCCAATTTGAGGGCCTAGGTGGAAGATACGGTGAGCAGTTCTTC.